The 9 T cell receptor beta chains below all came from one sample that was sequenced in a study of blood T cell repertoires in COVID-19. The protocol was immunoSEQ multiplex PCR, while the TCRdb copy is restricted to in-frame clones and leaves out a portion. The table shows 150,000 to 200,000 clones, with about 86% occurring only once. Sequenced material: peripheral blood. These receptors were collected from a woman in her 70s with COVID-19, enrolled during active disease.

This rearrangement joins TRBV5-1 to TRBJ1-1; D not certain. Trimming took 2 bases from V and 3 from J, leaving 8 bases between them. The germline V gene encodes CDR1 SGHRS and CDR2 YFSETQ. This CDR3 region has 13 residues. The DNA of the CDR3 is TGCGCCAGCAGCTTTCGGGTAGACACTGAAGCTTTCTTT. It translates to CASSFRVDTEAFF.

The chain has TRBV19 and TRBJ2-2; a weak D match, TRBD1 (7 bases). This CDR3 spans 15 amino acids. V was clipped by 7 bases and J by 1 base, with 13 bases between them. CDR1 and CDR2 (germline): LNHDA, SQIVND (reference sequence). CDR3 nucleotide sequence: TGTGCCAGTACCCGGGGGACAGAGAACACCGGGGAGCTGTTTTTT. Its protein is CASTRGTENTGELFF. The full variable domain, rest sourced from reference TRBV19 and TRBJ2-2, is DGGITQSPKYLFRKEGQNVTLSCEQNLNHDAMYWYRQDPGQGLRLIYYSQIVNDFQKGDIAEGYSVSREKKESFPLTVTSAQKNPTAFYLCASTRGTENTGELFFGEGSRLTVL.

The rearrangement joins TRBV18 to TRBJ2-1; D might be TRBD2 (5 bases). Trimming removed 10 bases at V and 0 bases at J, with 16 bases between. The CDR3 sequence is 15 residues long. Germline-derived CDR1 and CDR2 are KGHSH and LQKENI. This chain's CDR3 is CATNLPGISYNEQFF. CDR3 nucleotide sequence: TGTGCCACCAACCTCCCGGGGATCTCCTACAATGAGCAGTTCTTC.

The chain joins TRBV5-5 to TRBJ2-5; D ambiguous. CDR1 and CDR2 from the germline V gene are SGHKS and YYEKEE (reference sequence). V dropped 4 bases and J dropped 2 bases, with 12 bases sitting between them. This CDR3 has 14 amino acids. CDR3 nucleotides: TGTGCCAGCAGCCCGACACCGCGACAAGAGACCCAGTACTTC. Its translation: CASSPTPRQETQYF.

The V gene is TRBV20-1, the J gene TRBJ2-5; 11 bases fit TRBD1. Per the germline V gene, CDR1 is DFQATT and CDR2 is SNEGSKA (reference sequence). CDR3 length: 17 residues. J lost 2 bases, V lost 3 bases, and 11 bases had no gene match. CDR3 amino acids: CSASRTGGVGQQETQYF. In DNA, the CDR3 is TGCAGTGCTAGTAGGACAGGGGGCGTGGGTCAACAAGAGACCCAGTACTTC.

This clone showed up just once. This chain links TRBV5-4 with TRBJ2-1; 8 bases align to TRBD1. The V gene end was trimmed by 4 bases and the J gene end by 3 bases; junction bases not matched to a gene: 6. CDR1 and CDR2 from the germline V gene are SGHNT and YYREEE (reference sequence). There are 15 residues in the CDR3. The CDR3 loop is CASSPGQAYYNEQFF. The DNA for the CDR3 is TGTGCCAGCAGCCCGGGACAGGCGTACTACAATGAGCAGTTCTTC.

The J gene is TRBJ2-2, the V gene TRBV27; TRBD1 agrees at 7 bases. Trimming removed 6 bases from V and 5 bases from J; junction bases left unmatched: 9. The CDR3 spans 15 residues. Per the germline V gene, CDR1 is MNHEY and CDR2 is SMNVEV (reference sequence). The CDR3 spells CASRSGTVVTGELFF. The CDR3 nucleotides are TGTGCCAGCAGGTCTGGGACAGTTGTAACCGGGGAGCTGTTTTTT.

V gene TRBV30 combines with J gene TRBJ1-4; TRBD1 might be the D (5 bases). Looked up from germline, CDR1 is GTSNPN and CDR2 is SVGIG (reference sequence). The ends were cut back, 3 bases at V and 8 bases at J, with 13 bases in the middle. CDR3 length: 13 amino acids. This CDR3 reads CAWRGGVEEKLFF. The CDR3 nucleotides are TGTGCCTGGAGGGGGGGGGTGGAGGAAAAACTGTTTTTT.

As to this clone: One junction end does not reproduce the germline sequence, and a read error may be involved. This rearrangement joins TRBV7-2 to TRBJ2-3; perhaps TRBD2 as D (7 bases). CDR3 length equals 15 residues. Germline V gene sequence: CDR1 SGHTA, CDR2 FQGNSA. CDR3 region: CASSLGASGTDTQYF. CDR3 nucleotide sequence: TGTGCCAGCAGCTTGGGGGCTAGCGGCACGGATACGCAGTATTTT.